The rows below give T cell receptor beta chains drawn from one sample of a study of T cells in Graves' hyperthyroidism and ophthalmopathy. From the multiplex PCR reads, TCRdb called clonotypes with MiXCR, one entry per CDR3 protein. The sample carries around 340,000 distinct CDR3 sequences, over 15% recorded once. The sample comprised blood. These receptors originate from a woman aged 50 to 60 with Graves' hyperthyroidism. Each CDR3 is given with its conserved first and last residue. D genes are given only for firm matches. The size entry is marked missing in some rows and otherwise reads once, few, many or a size class.

abundance	v_gene	j_gene	d_gene	CDR3aa	CDR3nt
few	TRBV5-6	TRBJ2-7	-	CASSWLHQYEQYF	TGTGCCAGCAGCTGGCTCCACCAATACGAGCAGTACTTC
few	TRBV7-9	TRBJ2-2	-	CASSWGGEHRELFF	TGTGCCAGCAGCTGGGGGGGCGAACACCGGGAGCTGTTTTTT
many	TRBV2	TRBJ1-2	-	CASSVEPDYGYTF	TGTGCCAGCAGTGTGGAACCAGACTATGGCTACACCTTC
few	TRBV3-1	TRBJ1-5	TRBD1	CASSHGTGVLVQPQHF	TGTGCCAGCAGCCATGGGACAGGGGTGCTCGTTCAGCCCCAGCATTTT
-	TRBV20-1	TRBJ2-3	TRBD2	CSAPPSSGISDTQYF	TGCAGTGCTCCTCCGTCTAGCGGGATTTCAGATACGCAGTATTTT
many	TRBV7-8	TRBJ2-5	-	CASSLGVETQYF	TGTGCCAGCAGCTTAGGGGTGGAGACCCAGTACTTC
-	TRBV5-1	TRBJ1-1	-	CASSSGTPEAFF	TGCGCCAGCAGCTCTGGGACGCCCGAAGCTTTCTTT
many	TRBV12-3/TRBV12-4	TRBJ2-1	-	CASSLSTLPEQFF	TGTGCCAGCAGTTTGTCGACACTCCCTGAGCAGTTCTTC
-	TRBV6-5	TRBJ1-4	-	CASSYFGGASEKLFF	TGTGCCAGCAGTTACTTCGGGGGGGCTAGTGAAAAACTGTTTTTT
many	TRBV28	TRBJ2-5	-	CASSLLAIWETQYF	TGTGCCAGCAGTTTACTCGCTATTTGGGAGACCCAGTACTTC
many	TRBV18	TRBJ2-1	-	CASSPQPVEAGLYNEQFF	TGTGCCAGCTCACCCCAGCCGGTGGAAGCGGGCCTATACAATGAGCAGTTCTTC
-	TRBV29-1	TRBJ1-2	-	CSVGQNLFGYTF	TGCAGCGTTGGGCAGAACCTTTTTGGCTACACCTTC
-	TRBV4-2	TRBJ1-2	-	CASSQSVLNYGYTF	TGTGCCAGCAGCCAAAGTGTGCTTAACTATGGCTACACCTTC
-	TRBV20-1	TRBJ2-1	TRBD1	CSAHTGGGNEQFF	TGCAGTGCGCATACAGGGGGCGGGAATGAGCAGTTCTTC
few	TRBV7-2	TRBJ1-2	-	CASSNPGLYGYTF	TGTGCCAGCAGCAACCCGGGCCTGTATGGCTACACCTTC
few	TRBV4-1	TRBJ2-3	TRBD1	CASSQEGGQGTDTQYF	TGCGCCAGCAGCCAAGAAGGAGGACAGGGGACCGATACGCAGTATTTT
few	TRBV29-1	TRBJ2-1	-	CSVAAGISYNEQFF	TGCAGCGTCGCCGCGGGTATCTCCTACAATGAGCAGTTCTTC
few	TRBV9	TRBJ2-7	-	CASSVGTVSYEQYF	TGTGCCAGCAGCGTAGGGACAGTCTCCTACGAGCAGTACTTC
-	TRBV4-1	TRBJ1-1	-	CASSYGQLDSEAFF	TGCGCCAGCAGCTACGGACAGCTAGACTCTGAAGCTTTCTTT
-	TRBV5-1	TRBJ1-1	-	CASSWFEGNTEAFF	TGCGCCAGCAGCTGGTTTGAGGGGAACACTGAAGCTTTCTTT
many	TRBV9	TRBJ2-3	TRBD2	CANTQRKRGGLYTDTQYF	TGTGCCAACACCCAACGAAAGCGGGGGGGCTTATACACAGATACGCAGTATTTT
many	TRBV10-3	TRBJ1-6	-	CAISEREEGTPLHF	TGTGCCATCAGTGAGCGAGAGGAAGGGACACCCCTCCACTTT
few	TRBV3-1	TRBJ2-7	-	CASSQEPGAYEQYF	TGTGCCAGCAGCCAAGAGCCCGGGGCCTACGAGCAGTACTTC
few	TRBV10-3	TRBJ2-6	TRBD1	CAFGQGEFSGANVLTF	TGTGCCTTCGGACAGGGCGAGTTTTCTGGGGCCAACGTCCTGACTTTC
many	TRBV28	TRBJ2-1	-	CASRPRDTYNEQFF	TGTGCCAGCAGACCACGGGACACCTACAATGAGCAGTTCTTC
many	TRBV10-1	TRBJ2-1	-	CASSEGGLGNEQFF	TGCGCCAGCAGTGAAGGCGGGCTGGGGAATGAGCAGTTCTTC
many	TRBV7-9	TRBJ2-7	-	CASSPRGVYEQYF	TGTGCCAGCAGCCCCCGGGGTGTTTACGAGCAGTACTTC
many	TRBV28	TRBJ1-5	-	CASSLPPDSWGNQPQHF	TGTGCCAGCAGTTTACCCCCGGACTCCTGGGGCAATCAGCCCCAGCATTTT
many	TRBV20-1	TRBJ2-7	-	CSAHTGIESGHYEQYF	TGCAGTGCCCATACTGGGATTGAATCGGGGCACTACGAGCAGTACTTC
-	TRBV28	TRBJ2-2	-	CASSPSVPGTGELFF	TGTGCCAGCAGCCCGTCCGTACCGGGCACCGGGGAGCTGTTTTTT
few	TRBV9	TRBJ2-1	-	CASSEGQGRYNEQFF	TGTGCCAGCAGCGAGGGGCAGGGACGATACAATGAGCAGTTCTTC
many	TRBV11-3	TRBJ2-1	-	CASSSSPATGYNEQFF	TGTGCCAGCAGCTCTAGCCCTGCGACAGGTTACAATGAGCAGTTCTTC
many	TRBV12-3/TRBV12-4	TRBJ2-1	-	CASSLGSAVYEGNEQFF	TGTGCCAGCAGCTTGGGAAGTGCCGTTTACGAAGGGAATGAGCAGTTCTTC
few	TRBV20-1	TRBJ2-2	TRBD2	CRATLAGESTGELFF	TGCCGTGCTACCTTAGCGGGAGAATCCACCGGGGAGCTGTTTTTT
many	TRBV5-1	TRBJ1-2	-	CASSLGENYGYTF	TGTGCCAGCAGTCTAGGGGAGAACTATGGCTACACCTTC
many	TRBV28	TRBJ2-3	-	CASTSDGSTDTQYF	TGTGCCAGCACTTCGGACGGAAGCACAGATACGCAGTATTTT